This T cell receptor (beta chain) was identified during a study of blood T cell repertoires in COVID-19. Study in general: The origin of the acute and convalescent COVID-19 samples was the United States, Italy and Spain. T cells, B-cell-depleted T cells, or PBMCs supplied cDNA or gDNA.

The authors' processing: Quantification of nucleated cells was approximated via reference gene primer amplification. Measured with immunoSEQ multiplex PCR; TCRdb has only the in-frame clones, and not every one. V and J calls plus clone size are reproduced from that table; the DNA served to infer D and trimming. This sample has about 22,000 clones, with about 90% found just once. This CDR3 has 11 residues. V lost 7 bases and J 6 bases, leaving 12 bases between the germline ends. Germline V gives CDR1 DFQATT, CDR2 SNEGSKA (reference sequence). The J gene is TRBJ1-2, the V gene TRBV20-1, with D possibly being TRBD1 (5 bases). The receptor was derived from a man aged 65 to 85 with acute or convalescent COVID-19. The sample was peripheral blood. The CDR3 is CSVWGVDGYTF. The DNA of the CDR3 is TGCAGTGTCTGGGGGGTCGATGGCTACACCTTC.